This T cell receptor beta chain stems from a study of radiation and T cells in renal cell carcinoma (TCRdb year 2020). Study-level background: The samples were drawn from a clinical trial, where primary renal cell carcinomas were treated with 15 Gy of stereotactic body radiation therapy and then removed by nephrectomy 4 weeks afterward. In total, 50 to 60 samples underwent TCR beta sequencing: 25 or so tumors plus 27 peripheral blood samples. Across all 50 or so samples, several million unique CDR3 nucleotide sequences encoding some 3,000,000 unique CDR3 amino acid sequences were identified. Overall study outcomes, separate from this receptor: Because pretreatment tumor biopsies were not available, the study could not determine whether clonotypes were already present within the tumor at baseline. Effects of radiation dose or scheduling on the TCR repertoire could not be addressed with the single-armed trial design. Top tumor clonotypes rose in blood from baseline to 2 weeks post-radiation, then contracted by 4 weeks, suggesting transient expansion of tumor-resident clones. Blood repertoire dynamics were not followed beyond 4 weeks after treatment.

With respect to this clone: This receptor's antigen is unknown. No much larger clonotype is one base removed from it; base qualities were not supplied.

TCR beta libraries were generated from genomic DNA with the immunoSEQ kit, following the manufacturer's recommendations. To prepare libraries, a first multiplex PCR with proprietary primers was run, followed by a second PCR that added unique barcodes, and a bead cleanup was done after each round. Each sample batch included a kit-provided positive control reaction and a negative control reaction. The final libraries underwent checking on an Agilent 4200 TapeStation D1000 ScreenTape, volumetric pooling, and quantification by qPCR. Sequencing ran on an Illumina NextSeq500 with a MidOutput 150-cycle cartridge, using 156 Read1 and 15 Index1 cycles with kit custom primers. The pooled library was loaded at roughly 0.93 pM, with a roughly 20% PhiX control spiked in. Concerning the study's data processing: Vendor-processed data were analyzed in R, with a clonotype defined as all T cells sharing the same CDR3 nucleotide sequence. For clone abundance analyses, frequencies were normalized to the 10,000 most abundant clones in each sample. Public T cell clones, which averaged fewer than five per sample, were excluded before analysis. Tumor-enriched and baseline blood-enriched clonotypes were defined by at least a 32-fold difference in abundance between compartments. A beta-binomial differential abundance model was used to identify clonotypes that were expanded or contracted between blood time points. Tumor-blood repertoire similarity was measured with the Baroni-Urbani and Buser coefficient, and groups were compared using two-tailed Wilcoxon tests in R. In TCRdb, the immuneACCESS table is reduced to in-frame sequences with V and J assigned. These tables do not hold every clone; where another copy was compared, an unresolved V gene accounts for under half, and the others remain unexplained. That table furnishes V, J and clone size, whereas the DNA furnished D and trimming. The sample table records some 120,000 clones; around nine tenths of these occur just once. The top ten hold 4.5% to 7.5% of the sample.

What the time point label conveys for this sample: blood 2 weeks post-SBRT. Taken with the paper, the label for treatment or condition translates to: 15 Gy SBRT to primary tumor, nephrectomy 4 weeks later. To follow tumor-enriched clonotypes, peripheral blood was collected serially from radiation-treated patients at baseline and again at 2 weeks and 4 weeks after SBRT. Every patient had renal cell carcinoma of clear cell pathology. The QIAamp DNA Blood Mini Kit (Qiagen) was used to prepare genomic DNA for TCR sequencing. The analyses included only samples that passed all quality control checks. The sequence was obtained from a woman between 65 and 79 years old with renal cell carcinoma. Sequencing used blood, obtained from a patient whose treatment included radiotherapy and nephrectomy.

The sequence in DNA is TGTGCCAGCAGTTACGATCAGCAATCACCCCTCCACTTT. This codes for CASSYDQQSPLHF. The rearrangement combines TRBV6-5 with TRBJ1-6; the D segment cannot be called with confidence. Including cysteine and phenylalanine, the CDR3 has 13 amino acids. CDR3 DNA only is kept here, 39 bases in frame from base 1. Per the germline V gene, MNHEY is the CDR1 and SVGAGI is the CDR2. Cut back by 2 bases and 10 bases, the V and J ends lie 9 bases apart.